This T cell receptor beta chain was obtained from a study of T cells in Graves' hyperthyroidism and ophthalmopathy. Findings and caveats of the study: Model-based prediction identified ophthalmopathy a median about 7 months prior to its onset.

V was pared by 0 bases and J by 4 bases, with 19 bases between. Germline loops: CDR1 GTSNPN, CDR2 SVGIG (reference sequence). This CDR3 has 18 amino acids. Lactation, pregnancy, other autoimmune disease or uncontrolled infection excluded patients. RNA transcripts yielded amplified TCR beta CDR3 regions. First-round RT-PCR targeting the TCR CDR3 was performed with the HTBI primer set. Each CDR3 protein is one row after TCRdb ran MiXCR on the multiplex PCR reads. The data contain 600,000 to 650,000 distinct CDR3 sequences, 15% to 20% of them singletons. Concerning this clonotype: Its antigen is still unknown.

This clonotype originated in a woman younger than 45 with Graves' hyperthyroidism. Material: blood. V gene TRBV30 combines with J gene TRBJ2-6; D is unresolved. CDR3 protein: CAWSVSMGGVLGANVLTF. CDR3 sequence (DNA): TGTGCCTGGAGTGTATCAATGGGTGGGGTGTTAGGGGCCAACGTCCTGACTTTC.